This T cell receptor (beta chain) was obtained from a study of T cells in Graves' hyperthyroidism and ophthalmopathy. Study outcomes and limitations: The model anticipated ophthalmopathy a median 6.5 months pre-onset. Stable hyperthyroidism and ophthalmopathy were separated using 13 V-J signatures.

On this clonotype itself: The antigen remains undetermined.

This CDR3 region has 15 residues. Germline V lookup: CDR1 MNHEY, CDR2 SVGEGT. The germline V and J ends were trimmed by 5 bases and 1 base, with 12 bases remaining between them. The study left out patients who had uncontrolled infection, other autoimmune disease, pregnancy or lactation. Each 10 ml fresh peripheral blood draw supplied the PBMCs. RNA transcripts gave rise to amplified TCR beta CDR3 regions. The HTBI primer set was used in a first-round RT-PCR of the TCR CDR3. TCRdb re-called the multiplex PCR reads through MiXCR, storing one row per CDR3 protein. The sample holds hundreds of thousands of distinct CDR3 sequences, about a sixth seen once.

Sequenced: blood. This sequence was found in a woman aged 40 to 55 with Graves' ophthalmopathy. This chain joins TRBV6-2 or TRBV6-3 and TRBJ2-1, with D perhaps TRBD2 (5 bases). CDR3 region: CASSLPSLSYNEQFF. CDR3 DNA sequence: TGTGCCAGCAGTCTCCCTAGCTTATCCTACAATGAGCAGTTCTTC.